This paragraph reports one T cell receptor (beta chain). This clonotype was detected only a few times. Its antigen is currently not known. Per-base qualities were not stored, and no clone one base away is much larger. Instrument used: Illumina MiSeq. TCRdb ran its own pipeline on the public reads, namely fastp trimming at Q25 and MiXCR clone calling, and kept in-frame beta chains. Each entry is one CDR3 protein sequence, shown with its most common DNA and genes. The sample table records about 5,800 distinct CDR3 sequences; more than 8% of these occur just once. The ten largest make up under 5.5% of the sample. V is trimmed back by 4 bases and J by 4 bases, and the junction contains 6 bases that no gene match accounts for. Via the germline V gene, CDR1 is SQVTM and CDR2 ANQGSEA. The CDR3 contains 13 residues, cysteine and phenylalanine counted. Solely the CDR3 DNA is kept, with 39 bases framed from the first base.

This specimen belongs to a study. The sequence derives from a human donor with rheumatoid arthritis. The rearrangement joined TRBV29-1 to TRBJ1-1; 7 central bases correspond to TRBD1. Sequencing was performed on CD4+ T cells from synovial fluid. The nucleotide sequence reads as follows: TGCAGCGTTGGTAAGGGGGCGGGCACTGAAGCTTTCTTT. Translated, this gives CSVGKGAGTEAFF.